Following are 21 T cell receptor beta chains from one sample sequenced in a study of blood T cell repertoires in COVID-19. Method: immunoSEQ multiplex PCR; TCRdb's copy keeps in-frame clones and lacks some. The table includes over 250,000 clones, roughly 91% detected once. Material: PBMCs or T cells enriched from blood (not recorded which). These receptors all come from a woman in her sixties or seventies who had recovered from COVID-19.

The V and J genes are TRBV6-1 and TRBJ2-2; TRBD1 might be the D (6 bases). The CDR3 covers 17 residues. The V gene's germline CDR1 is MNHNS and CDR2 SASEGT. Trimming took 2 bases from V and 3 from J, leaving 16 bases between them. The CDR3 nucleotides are TGTGCCAGCAGTGAAAATCATGGAACAGGGCACACCGGGGAGCTGTTTTTT. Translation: CASSENHGTGHTGELFF.

CDR3 region: CASSAPLTANTGELFF. In DNA, the CDR3 is TGTGCCAGCTCAGCCCCCCTGACAGCTAACACCGGGGAGCTGTTTTTT. The chain uses TRBV18 and TRBJ2-2; TRBD1 is a possible D gene (5 bases). This CDR3 is 16 amino acids long. Germline loops: CDR1 KGHSH, CDR2 LQKENI. V lost 5 bases, J lost 2 bases, and 15 bases lay in between.

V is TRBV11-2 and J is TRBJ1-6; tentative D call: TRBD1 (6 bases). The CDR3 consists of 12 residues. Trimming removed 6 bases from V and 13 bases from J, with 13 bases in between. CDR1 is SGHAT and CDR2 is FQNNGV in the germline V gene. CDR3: CASSQERGPLHF. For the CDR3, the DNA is TGTGCCAGCAGTCAAGAAAGGGGGCCCCTCCACTTT.

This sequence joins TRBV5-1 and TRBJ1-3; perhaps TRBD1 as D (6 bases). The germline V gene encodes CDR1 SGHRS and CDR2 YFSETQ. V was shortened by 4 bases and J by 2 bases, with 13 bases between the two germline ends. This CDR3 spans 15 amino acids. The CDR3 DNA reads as TGCGCCAGCAGCCAGGCAGGGGCTACTGGAAACACCATATATTTT. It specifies CASSQAGATGNTIYF.

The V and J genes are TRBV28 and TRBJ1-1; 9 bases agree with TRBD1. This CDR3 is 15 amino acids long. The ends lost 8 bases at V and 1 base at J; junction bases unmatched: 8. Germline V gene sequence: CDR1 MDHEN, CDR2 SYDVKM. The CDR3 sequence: CASGLQGASNTEAFF. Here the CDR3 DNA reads TGTGCCAGCGGATTACAGGGGGCCTCGAACACTGAAGCTTTCTTT. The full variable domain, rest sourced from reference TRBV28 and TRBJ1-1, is DVKVTQSSRYLVKRTGEKVFLECVQDMDHENMFWYRQDPGLGLRLIYFSYDVKMKEKGDIPEGYSVSREKKERFSLILESASTNQTSMYLCASGLQGASNTEAFFGQGTRLTVV.

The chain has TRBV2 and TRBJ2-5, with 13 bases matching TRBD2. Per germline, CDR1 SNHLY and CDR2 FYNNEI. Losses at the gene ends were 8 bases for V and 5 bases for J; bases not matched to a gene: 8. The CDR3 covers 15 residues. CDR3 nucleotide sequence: TGTGCCAGCTCCTCCCAGACTAGCGGGGGGGAGACCCAGTACTTC. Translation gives CASSSQTSGGETQYF.

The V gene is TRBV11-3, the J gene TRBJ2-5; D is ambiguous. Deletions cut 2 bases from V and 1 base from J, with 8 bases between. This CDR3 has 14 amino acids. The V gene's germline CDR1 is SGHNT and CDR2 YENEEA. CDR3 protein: CASSLFSIQETQYF. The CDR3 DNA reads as TGTGCCAGCAGCTTATTTTCTATCCAAGAGACCCAGTACTTC.

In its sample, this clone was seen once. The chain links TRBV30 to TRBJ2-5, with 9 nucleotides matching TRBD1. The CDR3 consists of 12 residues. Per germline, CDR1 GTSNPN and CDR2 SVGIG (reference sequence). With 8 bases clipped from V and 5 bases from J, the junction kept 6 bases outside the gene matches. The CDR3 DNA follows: TGTGCCAGTTACAGGGGGCGTGAGACCCAGTACTTC. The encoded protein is CASYRGRETQYF. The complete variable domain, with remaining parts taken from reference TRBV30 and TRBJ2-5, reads SQTIHQWPATLVQPVGSPLSLECTVEGTSNPNLYWYRQAAGRGLQLLFYSVGIGQISSEVPQNLSASRPQDRQFILSSKKLLLSDSGFYLCASYRGRETQYFGPGTRLLVL.

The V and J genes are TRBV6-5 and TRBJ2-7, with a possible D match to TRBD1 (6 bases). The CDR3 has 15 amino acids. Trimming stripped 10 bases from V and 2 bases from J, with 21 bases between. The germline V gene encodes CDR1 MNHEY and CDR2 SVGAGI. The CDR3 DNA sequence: TGTGCCATCAACGAACAGGACAGCCTTCCCTACGAGCAGTACTTC. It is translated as CAINEQDSLPYEQYF.

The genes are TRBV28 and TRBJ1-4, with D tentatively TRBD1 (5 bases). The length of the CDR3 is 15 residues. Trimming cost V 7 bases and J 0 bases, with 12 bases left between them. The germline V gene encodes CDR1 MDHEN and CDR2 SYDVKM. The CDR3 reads CASIGTASTNEKLFF. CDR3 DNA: TGTGCCAGCATAGGGACTGCCTCAACTAATGAAAAACTGTTTTTT.

The CDR3 protein is CSAVPGQLNTGELFF. CDR3 nucleotides: TGCAGCGCTGTCCCGGGACAGCTTAACACCGGGGAGCTGTTTTTT. The rearrangement uses TRBV29-1 and TRBJ2-2; TRBD1 aligns across 7 bases. V lost 7 bases, J lost 2 bases, and 10 bases stayed unmatched. This CDR3 spans 15 amino acids. The germline V gene has CDR1 SQVTM and CDR2 ANQGSEA.

The DNA of the CDR3 is TGCGCCAGCAGGCTTGGACTAGCGGGAGACAATGAGCAGTTCTTC. Its protein product is CASRLGLAGDNEQFF. This chain joins TRBV4-1 and TRBJ2-1, with TRBD2 matching over 13 bases. The CDR3 runs to 15 residues. V lost 6 bases to trimming and J lost 5 bases; unmatched junction nucleotides: 4. The germline V gene has CDR1 MGHRA and CDR2 YSYEKL.

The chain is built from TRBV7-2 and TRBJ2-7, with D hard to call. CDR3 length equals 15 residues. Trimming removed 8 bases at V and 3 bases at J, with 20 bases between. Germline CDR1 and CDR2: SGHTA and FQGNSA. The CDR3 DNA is TGTGCCAGCGCCTCGGCAGCGTATGCCTACTACGAGCAGTACTTC. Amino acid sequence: CASASAAYAYYEQYF.

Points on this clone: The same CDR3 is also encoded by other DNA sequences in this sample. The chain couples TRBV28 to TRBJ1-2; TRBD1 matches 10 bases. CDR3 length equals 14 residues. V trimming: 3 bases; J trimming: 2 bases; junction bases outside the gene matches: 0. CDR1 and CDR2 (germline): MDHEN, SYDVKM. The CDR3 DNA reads TGTGCCAGCAGTTTGGGACAGGGGAACTATGGCTACACCTTC. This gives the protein CASSLGQGNYGYTF.

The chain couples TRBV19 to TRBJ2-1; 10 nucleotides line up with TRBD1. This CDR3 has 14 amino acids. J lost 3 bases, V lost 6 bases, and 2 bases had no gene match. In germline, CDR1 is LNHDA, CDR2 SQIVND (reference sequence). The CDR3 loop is CASRGTGVYNEQFF. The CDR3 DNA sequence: TGTGCCAGTAGGGGGACAGGGGTCTACAATGAGCAGTTCTTC.

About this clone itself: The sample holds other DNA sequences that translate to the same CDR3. The CDR3 here is CASSPPASGTDTQYF. CDR3 nucleotides: TGTGCCAGCAGCCCCCCCGCTAGCGGTACAGATACGCAGTATTTT. The V and J genes are TRBV7-3 and TRBJ2-3; TRBD2 matches at 7 bases. There are 15 residues in the CDR3. Losses at the gene ends were 5 bases for V and 3 bases for J; bases not matched to a gene: 8. Germline V gene lookup returns CDR1 SGHTA and CDR2 FQGTGA.

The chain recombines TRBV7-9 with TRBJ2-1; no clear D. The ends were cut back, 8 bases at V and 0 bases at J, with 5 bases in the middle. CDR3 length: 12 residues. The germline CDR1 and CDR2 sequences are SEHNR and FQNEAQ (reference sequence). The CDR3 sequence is CASSISYNEQFF. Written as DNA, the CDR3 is TGTGCCAGCTCTATCTCCTACAATGAGCAGTTCTTC.

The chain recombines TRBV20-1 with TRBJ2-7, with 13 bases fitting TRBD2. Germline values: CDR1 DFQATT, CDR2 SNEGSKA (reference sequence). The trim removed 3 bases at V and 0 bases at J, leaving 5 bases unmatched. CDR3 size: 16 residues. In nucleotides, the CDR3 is TGCAGTGCTAGTGTGGGACTAGCGGGGAGCTCCTACGAGCAGTACTTC. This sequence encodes CSASVGLAGSSYEQYF.

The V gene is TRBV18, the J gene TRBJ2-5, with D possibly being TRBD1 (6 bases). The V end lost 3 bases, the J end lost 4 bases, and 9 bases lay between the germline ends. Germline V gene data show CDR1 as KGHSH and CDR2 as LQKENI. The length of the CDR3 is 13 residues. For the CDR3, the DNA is TGTGCCAGCTCACCCCTGACAGGAGAGACCCAGTACTTC. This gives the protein CASSPLTGETQYF. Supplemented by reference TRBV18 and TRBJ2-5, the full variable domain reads NAGVMQNPRHLVRRRGQEARLRCSPMKGHSHVYWYRQLPEEGLKFMVYLQKENIIDESGMPKERFSAEFPKEGPSILRIQQVVRGDSAAYFCASSPLTGETQYFGPGTRLLVL.

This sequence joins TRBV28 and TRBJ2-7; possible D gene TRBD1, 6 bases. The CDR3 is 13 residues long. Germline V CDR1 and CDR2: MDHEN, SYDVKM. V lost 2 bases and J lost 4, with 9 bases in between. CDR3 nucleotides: TGTGCCAGCAGTTTAGGGACACGTTACGAGCAGTACTTC. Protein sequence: CASSLGTRYEQYF.

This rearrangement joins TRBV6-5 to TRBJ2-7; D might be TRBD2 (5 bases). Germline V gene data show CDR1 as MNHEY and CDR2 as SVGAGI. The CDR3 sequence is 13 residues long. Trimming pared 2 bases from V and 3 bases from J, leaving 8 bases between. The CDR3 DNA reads TGTGCCAGCAGTTACGCAGGACTCTACGAGCAGTACTTC. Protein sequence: CASSYAGLYEQYF.